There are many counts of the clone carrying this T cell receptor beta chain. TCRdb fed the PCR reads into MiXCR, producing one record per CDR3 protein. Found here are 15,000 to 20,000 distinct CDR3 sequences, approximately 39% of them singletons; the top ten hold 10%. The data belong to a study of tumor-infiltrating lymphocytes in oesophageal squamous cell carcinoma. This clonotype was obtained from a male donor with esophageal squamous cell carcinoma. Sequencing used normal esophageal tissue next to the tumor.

The CDR3 spells CASSPRQFLETQYF. The CDR3 DNA follows: TGTGCCAGCAGCCCCAGACAGTTTCTAGAGACCCAGTACTTC. The chain has TRBV11-1 and TRBJ2-5; the D gene is possibly TRBD1 (5 bases). CDR3 length equals 14 residues. The V end lost 5 bases, the J end lost 4 bases, and 14 bases lay between the germline ends. The germline gives CDR1 SGHAT, CDR2 FQDESV (reference sequence).